The 18 T cell receptor beta chains below all came from one sample that was sequenced in a study of blood T cell repertoires in COVID-19. Clones were read by immunoSEQ multiplex PCR, and TCRdb kept only the in-frame ones, dropping some. The sample gives some 360,000 clones, approximately 89% of which show up once; around 3.9% is in the top ten. Sample: peripheral blood. Receptors originate from a woman aged 55 to 70 with COVID-19, enrolled during active disease.

The rearrangement joins TRBV19 to TRBJ1-1; TRBD1 aligns across 8 bases. Germline CDR1 is LNHDA and CDR2 is SQIVND (reference sequence). The CDR3 sequence is 15 residues long. Losses at the gene ends were 4 bases for V and 0 bases for J; bases not matched to a gene: 4. CDR3 amino acids: CASSRGQAMNTEAFF. For the CDR3, the DNA is TGTGCCAGTAGTAGGGGACAGGCCATGAACACTGAAGCTTTCTTT.

V usage is TRBV15 and J usage is TRBJ2-5; 8 nucleotides align to TRBD1. Trimming at V came to 0 bases and at J to 4 bases, leaving 7 bases not matched to a gene. The germline CDR1 and CDR2 sequences are LNHNV and YYDKDF (reference sequence). The CDR3 consists of 16 residues. The CDR3 protein is CATSRDRQGIRETQYF. Here the CDR3 DNA reads TGTGCCACCAGCAGAGATCGACAGGGGATACGAGAGACCCAGTACTTC.

The chain is built from TRBV6-5 and TRBJ1-1; no reliable D call. This CDR3 is built from 15 residues. V dropped 0 bases and J dropped 1 base, with 9 bases sitting between them. The germline V gene encodes CDR1 MNHEY and CDR2 SVGAGI. Here the CDR3 reads CASSYSNQANTEAFF. DNA of the CDR3: TGTGCCAGCAGTTACTCGAACCAGGCGAACACTGAAGCTTTCTTT.

J is TRBJ2-5 and V is TRBV24-1; D gene ambiguous. With 3 bases removed from V and 3 bases from J, the gap between germline ends came to 4 bases. CDR1 is KGHDR and CDR2 is SFDVKD in the germline V gene. The CDR3 is 12 amino acids. CDR3 amino acids: CATSDPKETQYF. CDR3 coding DNA: TGTGCCACCAGTGATCCAAAAGAGACCCAGTACTTC.

Here the CDR3 reads CASSQGGNTGYTF. The CDR3 DNA reads as TGTGCCAGCAGCCAAGGCGGAAATACTGGCTACACCTTC. The chain recombines TRBV3-1 (or the pseudogene TRBV3-2) with TRBJ1-2; D not resolved. In germline, CDR1 is LGHDT, CDR2 YNNKEL (reference sequence). This CDR3 has 13 amino acids. Trimming cost V 1 base and J 7 bases, with 10 bases left between them.

The chain has TRBV19 and TRBJ1-1; no reliable D call. Germline values: CDR1 LNHDA, CDR2 SQIVND (reference sequence). Between the trimmed V and J ends, which lost 3 bases and 0 bases, there was a span of 14 bases. The CDR3 sequence is 16 residues long. CDR3 DNA: TGTGCCAGTAGTATCCGAGCGATCCGGTTGAACACTGAAGCTTTCTTT. Translated: CASSIRAIRLNTEAFF.

This clone is a singleton in its sample. V is TRBV3-1 (or the pseudogene TRBV3-2) and J is TRBJ1-6, with D unclear. Germline V gives CDR1 LGHDT, CDR2 YNNKEL (reference sequence). The CDR3 extends over 13 amino acids. Trimming pared 7 bases from V and 7 bases from J, leaving 11 bases between. CDR3 sequence: CASTLSANSPLHF. For the CDR3, the DNA is TGTGCCAGCACCCTCAGCGCAAATTCACCCCTCCACTTT.

The chain joins TRBV9 to TRBJ1-4; 8 nucleotides agree with TRBD1. V lost 4 bases to trimming and J lost 4 bases; unmatched junction nucleotides: 9. Germline CDR1 reads SGDLS; CDR2 reads YYNGEE. The CDR3 runs 16 residues. The CDR3 sequence: CASSPRQGYGNEKLFF. DNA of the CDR3: TGTGCCAGCAGCCCTAGACAGGGGTACGGTAATGAAAAACTGTTTTTT.

In this sample, this clone turned up once. The chain links TRBV5-8 to TRBJ1-5; D unresolved. The CDR3 is 14 amino acids. Trimming removed 6 bases from V and 0 bases from J, with 10 bases in between. The germline V gene has CDR1 SGHTS and CDR2 YDEGEE. The CDR3 DNA reads TGTGCCAGCACCTCGCGGGGTAGCAATCAGCCCCAGCATTTT. Translated: CASTSRGSNQPQHF.

This clone has just one count. The J gene is TRBJ2-7, the V gene TRBV12-5, with TRBD1 matching over 9 bases. With 6 bases clipped from V and 0 bases from J, the junction kept 6 bases outside the gene matches. Germline V gene lookup returns CDR1 LGHNT and CDR2 FRNRAP. The CDR3 has 15 amino acids. DNA for the CDR3: TGTGCTAGTGGACCCGGACAGGGGAGCTCCTACGAGCAGTACTTC. It yields the protein CASGPGQGSSYEQYF.

V usage is TRBV5-1 and J usage is TRBJ1-5, with D unclear. Trimming cost V 2 bases and J 1 base, with 4 bases left between them. The germline gives CDR1 SGHRS, CDR2 YFSETQ. The CDR3 length is 13 residues. The CDR3 DNA sequence: TGCGCCAGCAGCTTCTCGAGCAATCAGCCCCAGCATTTT. Translating it yields CASSFSSNQPQHF. Drawing the rest from reference TRBV5-1 and TRBJ1-5, the complete variable domain is KAGVTQTPRYLIKTRGQQVTLSCSPISGHRSVSWYQQTPGQGLQFLFEYFSETQRNKGNFPGRFSGRQFSNSRSEMNVSTLELGDSALYLCASSFSSNQPQHFGDGTRLSIL.

The J gene is TRBJ1-1, the V gene TRBV12-3 or TRBV12-4, with TRBD1 as a possible D gene (5 bases). The CDR3 length is 13 residues. Trimming left V 0 bases short and J 9 bases short, with 11 bases between. As DNA, the CDR3 is TGTGCCAGCAGTTTAGCGCGGGGCTCTAAAGCTTTCTTT. Encoded protein: CASSLARGSKAFF.

V usage is TRBV12-3 or TRBV12-4 and J usage is TRBJ2-3, with D unresolved. V was trimmed by 1 base and J by 1 base, leaving 3 bases between them. CDR3 length: 13 residues. The CDR3 nucleotides read TGTGCCAGCAGTTTAGGGCGCACAGATACGCAGTATTTT. Its translation: CASSLGRTDTQYF.

The V gene is TRBV12-3 or TRBV12-4, the J gene TRBJ2-7; D is unresolved. This CDR3 has 11 residues. V lost 3 bases to trimming and J lost 3 bases, with 3 bases between them. CDR3 protein: CASSFYYEQYF. The DNA for the CDR3 is TGTGCCAGCAGTTTTTACTACGAGCAGTACTTC.

This sequence joins TRBV5-1 and TRBJ2-1; TRBD2 agrees at 7 bases. J was trimmed by 1 base and V by 4 bases; bases with no gene match: 11. CDR1 and CDR2 (germline): SGHRS, YFSETQ. The CDR3 extends over 17 amino acids. The CDR3 DNA follows: TGCGCCAGCAGCCCCACGGGAGGCGTTGGGTCCTACAATGAGCAGTTCTTC. As protein: CASSPTGGVGSYNEQFF.

V gene TRBV7-9 combines with J gene TRBJ1-1; possibly TRBD1 for D (6 bases). The germline V and J ends were trimmed by 0 bases and 0 bases, with 8 bases remaining between them. The CDR3 runs to 15 residues. Per the germline V gene, CDR1 is SEHNR and CDR2 is FQNEAQ (reference sequence). CDR3 nucleotide sequence: TGTGCCAGCAGCTTAGCTAGGGGGATGAACACTGAAGCTTTCTTT. Translation: CASSLARGMNTEAFF.

The rearrangement links TRBV10-1 to TRBJ1-2; TRBD1 might be the D (5 bases). The germline CDR1 and CDR2 sequences are WNHNN and SYGVQD (reference sequence). The V gene lost 2 bases and the J gene lost 2 bases, with 24 bases spanning the gap. This CDR3 is built from 19 residues. The CDR3 bases are TGCGCCAGCAGTGAGGATTGGATGGAAACCCCACGACAGAACTATGGCTACACCTTC. It is translated as CASSEDWMETPRQNYGYTF.

The CDR3 loop is CASSLRTGVEETQYF. Here the CDR3 DNA reads TGTGCCAGCAGCCTTCGGACAGGGGTAGAGGAGACCCAGTACTTC. This rearrangement joins TRBV5-4 to TRBJ2-5; 9 bases agree with TRBD1. The ends lost 4 bases at V and 5 bases at J; junction bases unmatched: 9. The germline CDR1 and CDR2 sequences are SGHNT and YYREEE (reference sequence). This CDR3 is 15 amino acids long.